This T cell receptor beta chain derives from a study of shared clonotypes between healthy human individuals. Some clones are missing from TCRdb's copy, which holds only in-frame ones; the method was immunoSEQ multiplex PCR. The data contain 700,000 to 950,000 clones, around 96% of them seen just once; the ten biggest clones take up under 0.3%. CD8 cells classed as naive were CD45RO-negative and positively selected for CCR7, excluding terminally differentiated effector memory CD45RA+ cells. The CDR3 covers 12 residues. Trimming cost V 5 bases and J 5 bases, with 9 bases left between them. Looked up from germline, CDR1 is SEHNR and CDR2 is FQNEAQ (reference sequence).

The sequence was obtained from a man aged 30-40 years in good health. The sequencing sample was made of naive CD8+ T cells sorted from blood. The chain recombines TRBV7-9 with TRBJ2-5; D call uncertain. As DNA, the CDR3 is TGTGCCAGCAGCCCTCGACCGGAGACCCAGTACTTC. This codes for CASSPRPETQYF. Supplemented by reference TRBV7-9 and TRBJ2-5, the full variable domain reads DTGVSQNPRHKITKRGQNVTFRCDPISEHNRLYWYRQTLGQGPEFLTYFQNEAQLEKSRLLSDRFSAERPKGSFSTLEIQRTEQGDSAMYLCASSPRPETQYFGPGTRLLVL.